This TCR beta chain was obtained from a study of T cell repertoires in cytomegalovirus infection. Turning to the study itself: Based on public TCR beta signatures, there were indications of CMV infection and of a matching HLA type. Study-wide findings and caveats: Clonotype analysis showed dominance of the ex vivo response by HLA-C-restricted CMV-specific TCR beta clonotypes. Cumulative frequency of public TCR beta families picked out carriers of CMV plus the relevant HLA.

TCRdb redid the calling of the reads with MiXCR, one entry per CDR3 protein. The sample gives hundreds of thousands of distinct CDR3 sequences, 17% of which show up once; 12% is in the top ten. The V and J ends lost 4 bases and 5 bases, in that order; junction bases with no gene match: 9. The CDR3 length is 15 residues. Germline V gene sequence: CDR1 SEHNR, CDR2 FQNEAQ (reference sequence). In its sample, this clonotype was seen a few times. Its target is not known. The source material was PBMCs. V usage is TRBV7-9 and J usage is TRBJ2-7; 9 bases agree with TRBD1. This clonotype was obtained from a human donor in good health (CMV status not recorded). Some clones in this sample may be carry-over from other donors' samples. CDR3 loop: CASSSPGTGFNEQYF. The CDR3 region has the DNA TGTGCCAGCAGCTCACCCGGGACAGGGTTTAACGAGCAGTACTTC.